These 17 T cell receptor beta chains came from one sample sequenced in a study of blood T cell repertoires in COVID-19. The table came from immunoSEQ multiplex PCR; TCRdb's copy has only in-frame clones and leaves some out. The sample consists of tens of thousands of clones, approximately 85% of them appearing once. Material for sequencing was peripheral blood. These receptors were taken from a man between 70 and 80 years old with acute or convalescent COVID-19.

The rearrangement joins TRBV6-6 to TRBJ2-1; 11 nucleotides agree with TRBD2. Trimming removed 3 bases from V and 5 bases from J; junction bases left unmatched: 3. Per germline, CDR1 MNHNY and CDR2 SVGAGI (reference sequence). The CDR3 is 15 amino acids. The CDR3 loop reads CASSYSGLADNEQFF. The DNA for the CDR3 is TGTGCCAGCAGTTATTCGGGACTAGCGGACAATGAGCAGTTCTTC.

Only a few counts were recorded for this clone. CDR3 amino acids: CASSLAGGEDKNIQYF. CDR3 DNA: TGTGCCAGCAGCTTGGCCGGGGGAGAGGACAAAAACATTCAGTACTTC. The chain joins TRBV5-4 to TRBJ2-4, with D tentatively TRBD2 (6 bases). CDR3 length equals 16 residues. Per germline, CDR1 SGHNT and CDR2 YYREEE (reference sequence). V shed 0 bases and J shed 3 bases, with 13 bases lying between them.

V usage is TRBV21-1 and J usage is TRBJ2-3; the D call TRBD2 from the table was never checked on the DNA. TRBV21-1 is listed as a pseudogene. This CDR3 is 17 amino acids long. The CDR3 nucleotides read TGTGCCAGCAGCTCAAGTCCAAGGGAGGTAGCGGCCGATACGCAGTATTTT. Translated: CASSSSPREVAADTQYF.

This clone was seen a handful of times. V gene TRBV5-1 combines with J gene TRBJ1-4, with 7 bases lining up with TRBD1. V lost 3 bases and J lost 7; bases outside the gene matches: 9. Looked up from germline, CDR1 is SGHRS and CDR2 is YFSETQ. The CDR3 has 15 amino acids. CDR3 nucleotide sequence: TGCGCCAGCAGCTCTTTTGGACAGGTTGTTGAAAAACTGTTTTTT. Protein sequence: CASSSFGQVVEKLFF.

The chain has TRBV6-6 and TRBJ2-5; the D is unclear. Germline V CDR1 and CDR2: MNHNY, SVGAGI (reference sequence). The CDR3 sequence is 16 residues long. Trimming removed 6 bases at V and 3 bases at J, with 20 bases between. This CDR3 reads CASSPIMGTPKETQYF. The DNA for the CDR3 is TGTGCCAGCAGCCCGATTATGGGCACCCCGAAAGAGACCCAGTACTTC.

The gene calls are TRBV7-9 and TRBJ1-3; 7 bases match TRBD1. The CDR3 is made up of 16 amino acids. The V gene's germline CDR1 is SEHNR and CDR2 FQNEAQ (reference sequence). The junction had 7 bases not matched to a gene; V was cut back by 4 bases and J by 1 base. The CDR3 sequence is CASSWAGGQSGNTIYF. In DNA form, the CDR3 reads TGTGCCAGCAGCTGGGCAGGGGGTCAATCTGGAAACACCATATATTTT.

V and J are TRBV28 and TRBJ1-5; no firm D call. This CDR3 contains 15 residues. The germline V and J ends were trimmed by 4 bases and 2 bases, with 12 bases remaining between them. Per the germline V gene, CDR1 is MDHEN and CDR2 is SYDVKM. The CDR3 nucleotides are TGTGCCAGCAGTTACGGACTTTCGGGCAATCAGCCCCAGCATTTT. The encoded protein is CASSYGLSGNQPQHF.

The rearrangement uses TRBV18 and TRBJ1-2; 7 nucleotides align to TRBD1. V lost 3 bases to trimming and J lost 4 bases; unmatched junction nucleotides: 8. Germline CDR1 reads KGHSH; CDR2 reads LQKENI. The CDR3 extends over 15 amino acids. The CDR3 loop is CASSPDRDLSYGYTF. The DNA of the CDR3 is TGTGCCAGCTCACCCGACAGGGATTTGAGCTATGGCTACACCTTC.

The chain couples TRBV2 to TRBJ2-7, with 11 bases fitting TRBD1. In germline, CDR1 is SNHLY, CDR2 FYNNEI. With V trimmed by 4 bases and J by 4 bases, 3 bases remained unmatched. The CDR3 is 14 amino acids. DNA of the CDR3: TGTGCCAGCAGTGGGACAGGGGGCAGGTACGAGCAGTACTTC. Its protein is CASSGTGGRYEQYF.

The chain has TRBV28 and TRBJ2-2, with 8 positions matching TRBD2. Trimming took 3 bases from V and 4 from J; bases not matched to a gene: 4. Per the germline V gene, CDR1 is MDHEN and CDR2 is SYDVKM. CDR3 length equals 15 residues. Written as DNA, the CDR3 is TGTGCCAGCAGTTTGAGCGGGAGATCCACCGGGGAGCTGTTTTTT. It encodes CASSLSGRSTGELFF. The full variable domain, with the rest looked up from reference TRBV28 and TRBJ2-2, is DVKVTQSSRYLVKRTGEKVFLECVQDMDHENMFWYRQDPGLGLRLIYFSYDVKMKEKGDIPEGYSVSREKKERFSLILESASTNQTSMYLCASSLSGRSTGELFFGEGSRLTVL.

V and J are TRBV7-3 and TRBJ2-7, with unresolved D. Looked up from germline, CDR1 is SGHTA and CDR2 is FQGTGA. This CDR3 region has 15 residues. Trimming removed 5 bases at V and 5 bases at J, with 19 bases between. The CDR3 region has the DNA TGTGCCAGCAGCCCGACATGGGCCATGAGCCACGAGCAGTACTTC. Amino acid sequence: CASSPTWAMSHEQYF.

The chain recombines TRBV20-1 with TRBJ2-1; a possible D gene is TRBD1 (6 bases). The germline CDR1 and CDR2 sequences are DFQATT and SNEGSKA (reference sequence). V lost 5 bases, J lost 11 bases, and 10 bases lay in between. CDR3 length equals 10 residues. DNA for the CDR3: TGCAGTGCTGACACAGGGCAGCAGTTCTTC. Protein sequence: CSADTGQQFF.

This chain connects TRBV5-1 to TRBJ2-2; 8 bases align to TRBD2. In germline, CDR1 is SGHRS, CDR2 YFSETQ. The CDR3 runs to 15 residues. After removal of 4 bases from V and 6 bases from J, the junction contained 8 bases not matched to a gene. The CDR3 sequence: CASSGGLVGAGELFF. For the CDR3, the DNA is TGCGCCAGCAGCGGGGGACTAGTCGGCGCCGGGGAGCTGTTTTTT.

A single count supports this clone. V is TRBV3-1 (or the pseudogene TRBV3-2) and J is TRBJ2-1, with 11 bases that match TRBD2. Germline trimming cut 10 bases from V and 8 bases from J; bases unmatched to any gene: 13. The V gene's germline CDR1 is LGHDT and CDR2 YNNKEL (reference sequence). The CDR3 has 15 amino acids. CDR3 loop: CATTGRTSGPDEQFF. In nucleotides, the CDR3 is TGTGCCACGACCGGGAGGACTAGCGGGCCAGATGAGCAGTTCTTC.

This chain uses TRBV7-8 with TRBJ2-7, with 9 nucleotides matching TRBD1. The germline CDR1 and CDR2 sequences are SGHVS and FQNEAQ. The CDR3 runs to 17 residues. V gave up 1 base and J gave up 0 bases; unmatched junction bases: 7. The CDR3 DNA is TGTGCCAGCAGCTTAGTATTTCCGGACAGGGGCTCCTACGAGCAGTACTTC. This codes for CASSLVFPDRGSYEQYF.

The CDR3 DNA follows: TGTGCCACCAGTAGTCCCCCGGGACAGCCCCAGCATTTT. It yields the protein CATSSPPGQPQHF. This chain uses TRBV15 with TRBJ1-5; D is uncertain. CDR1 LNHNV and CDR2 YYDKDF come from the germline V gene (reference sequence). Trimming removed 6 bases at V and 7 bases at J, with 13 bases between. The CDR3 spans 13 residues.

This sequence joins TRBV6-5 and TRBJ1-5; D perhaps matches TRBD1 (5 bases). The ends were cut back, 6 bases at V and 1 base at J, with 13 bases in the middle. The CDR3 is made up of 15 amino acids. Germline-derived CDR1 and CDR2 are MNHEY and SVGAGI. The CDR3 sequence is CASSAGHLSNQPQHF. The CDR3 region has the DNA TGTGCCAGCAGCGCCGGACACCTAAGCAATCAGCCCCAGCATTTT.